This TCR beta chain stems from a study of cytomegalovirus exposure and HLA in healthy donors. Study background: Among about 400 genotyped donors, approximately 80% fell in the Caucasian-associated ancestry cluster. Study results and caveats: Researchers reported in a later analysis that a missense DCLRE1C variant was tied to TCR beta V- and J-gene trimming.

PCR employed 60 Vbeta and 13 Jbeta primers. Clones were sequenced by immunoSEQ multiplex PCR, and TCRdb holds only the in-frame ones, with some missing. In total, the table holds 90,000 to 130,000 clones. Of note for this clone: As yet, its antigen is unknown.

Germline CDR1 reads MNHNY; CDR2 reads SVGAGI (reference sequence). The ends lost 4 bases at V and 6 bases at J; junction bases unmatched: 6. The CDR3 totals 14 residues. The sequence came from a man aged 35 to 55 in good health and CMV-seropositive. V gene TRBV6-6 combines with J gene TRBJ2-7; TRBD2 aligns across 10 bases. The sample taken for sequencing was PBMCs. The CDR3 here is CASSSLAGAGEQYF. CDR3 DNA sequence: TGTGCCAGCAGTTCGCTAGCGGGAGCGGGCGAGCAGTACTTC.